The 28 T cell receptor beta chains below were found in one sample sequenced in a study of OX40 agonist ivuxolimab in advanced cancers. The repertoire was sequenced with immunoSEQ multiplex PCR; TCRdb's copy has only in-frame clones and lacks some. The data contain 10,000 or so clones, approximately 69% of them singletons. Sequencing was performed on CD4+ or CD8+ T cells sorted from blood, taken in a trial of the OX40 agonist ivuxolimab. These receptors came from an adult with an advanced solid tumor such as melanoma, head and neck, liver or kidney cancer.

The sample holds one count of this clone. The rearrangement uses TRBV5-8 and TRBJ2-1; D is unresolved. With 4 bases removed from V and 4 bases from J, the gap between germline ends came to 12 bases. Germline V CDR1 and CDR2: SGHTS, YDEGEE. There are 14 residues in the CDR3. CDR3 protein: CASSQAKSYNEQFF. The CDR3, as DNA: TGTGCCAGCAGCCAAGCGAAGAGTTACAATGAGCAGTTCTTC.

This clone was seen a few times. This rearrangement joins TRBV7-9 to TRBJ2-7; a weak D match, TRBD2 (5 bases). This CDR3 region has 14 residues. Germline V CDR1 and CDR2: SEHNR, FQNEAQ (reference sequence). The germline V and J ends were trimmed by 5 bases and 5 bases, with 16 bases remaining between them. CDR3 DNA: TGTGCCAGCAGCGACCACAACGGGGTCAACGAGCAGTACTTC. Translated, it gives CASSDHNGVNEQYF.

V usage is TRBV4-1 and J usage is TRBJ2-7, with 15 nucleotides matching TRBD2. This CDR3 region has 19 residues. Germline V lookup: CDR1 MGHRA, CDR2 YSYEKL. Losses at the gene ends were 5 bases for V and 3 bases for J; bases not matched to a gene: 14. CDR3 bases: TGCGCCAGCAGCGCCTTAGGTCCGGGACTAGCGGGAGGAGGCTACGAGCAGTACTTC. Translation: CASSALGPGLAGGGYEQYF.

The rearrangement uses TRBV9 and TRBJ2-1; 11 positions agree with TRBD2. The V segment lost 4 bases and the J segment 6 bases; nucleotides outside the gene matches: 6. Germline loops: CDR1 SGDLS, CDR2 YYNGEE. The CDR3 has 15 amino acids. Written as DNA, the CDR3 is TGTGCCAGCAGCATAGCGGGAGGGTTAGGCAATGAGCAGTTCTTC. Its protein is CASSIAGGLGNEQFF.

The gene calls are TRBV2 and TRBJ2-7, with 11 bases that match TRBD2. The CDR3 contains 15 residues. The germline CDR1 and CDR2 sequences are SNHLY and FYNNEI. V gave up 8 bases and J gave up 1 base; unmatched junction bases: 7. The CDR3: CASFNPSGRSYEQYF. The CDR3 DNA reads TGTGCCAGCTTTAATCCTAGCGGGAGGTCCTACGAGCAGTACTTC.

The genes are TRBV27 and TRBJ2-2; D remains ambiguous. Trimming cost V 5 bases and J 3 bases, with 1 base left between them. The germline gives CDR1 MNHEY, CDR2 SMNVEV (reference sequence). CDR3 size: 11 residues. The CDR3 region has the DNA TGTGCCAGCAGTGACACCGGGGAGCTGTTTTTT. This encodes CASSDTGELFF.

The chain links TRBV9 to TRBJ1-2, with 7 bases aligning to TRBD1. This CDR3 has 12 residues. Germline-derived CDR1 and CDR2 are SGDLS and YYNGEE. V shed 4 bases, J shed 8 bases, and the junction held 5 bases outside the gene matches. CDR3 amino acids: CASSQGGVGYTF. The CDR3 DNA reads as TGTGCCAGCAGCCAGGGGGGGGTCGGCTACACCTTC.

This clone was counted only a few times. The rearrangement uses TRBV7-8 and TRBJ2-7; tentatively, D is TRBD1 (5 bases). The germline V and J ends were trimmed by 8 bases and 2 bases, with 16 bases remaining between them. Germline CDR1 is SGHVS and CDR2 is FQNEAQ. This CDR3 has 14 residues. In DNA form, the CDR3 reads TGTGCCAGCGGACGCTCGGGCAGGGCCTACGAGCAGTACTTC. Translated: CASGRSGRAYEQYF. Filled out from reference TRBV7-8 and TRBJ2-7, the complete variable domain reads GAGVSQSPRYKVAKRGQDVALRCDPISGHVSLFWYQQALGQGPEFLTYFQNEAQLDKSGLPSDRFFAERPEGSVSTLKIQRTQQEDSAVYLCASGRSGRAYEQYFGPGTRLTVT.

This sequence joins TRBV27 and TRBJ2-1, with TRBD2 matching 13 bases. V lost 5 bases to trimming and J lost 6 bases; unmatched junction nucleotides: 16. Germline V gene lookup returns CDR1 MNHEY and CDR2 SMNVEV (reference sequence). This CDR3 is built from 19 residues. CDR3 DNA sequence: TGTGCCAGCAGTCCCAACCCCTGGACTAGCGGGAGTTTGACCAATGAGCAGTTCTTC. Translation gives CASSPNPWTSGSLTNEQFF.

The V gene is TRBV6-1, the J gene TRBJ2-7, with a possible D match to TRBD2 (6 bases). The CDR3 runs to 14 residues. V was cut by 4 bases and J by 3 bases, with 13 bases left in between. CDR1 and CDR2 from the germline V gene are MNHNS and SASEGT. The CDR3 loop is CASSVVGTLYEQYF. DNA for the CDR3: TGTGCCAGCAGTGTTGTCGGGACTCTCTACGAGCAGTACTTC.

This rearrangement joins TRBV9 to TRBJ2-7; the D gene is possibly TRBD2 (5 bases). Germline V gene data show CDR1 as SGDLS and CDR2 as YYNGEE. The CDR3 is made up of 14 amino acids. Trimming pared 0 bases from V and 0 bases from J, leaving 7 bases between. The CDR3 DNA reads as TGTGCCAGCAGCGTAGTGGGGAGCTCCTACGAGCAGTACTTC. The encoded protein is CASSVVGSSYEQYF.

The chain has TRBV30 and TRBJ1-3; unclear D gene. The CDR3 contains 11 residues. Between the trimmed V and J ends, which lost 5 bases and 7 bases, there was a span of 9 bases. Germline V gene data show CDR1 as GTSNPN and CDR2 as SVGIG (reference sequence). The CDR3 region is CAWERANTIYF. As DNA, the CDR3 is TGTGCCTGGGAGCGGGCCAACACCATATATTTT.

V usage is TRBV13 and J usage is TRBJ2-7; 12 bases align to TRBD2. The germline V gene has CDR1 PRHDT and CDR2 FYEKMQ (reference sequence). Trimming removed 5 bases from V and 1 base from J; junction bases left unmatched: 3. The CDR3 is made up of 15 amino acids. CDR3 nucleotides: TGTGCCAGCAGCGACGGACTAGCGGGATCCTACGAGCAGTACTTC. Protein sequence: CASSDGLAGSYEQYF.

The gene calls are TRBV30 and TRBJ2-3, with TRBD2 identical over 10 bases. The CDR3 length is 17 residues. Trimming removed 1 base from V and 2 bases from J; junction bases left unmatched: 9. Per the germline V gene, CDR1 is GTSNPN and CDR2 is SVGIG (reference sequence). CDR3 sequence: CAWSGLAGEELTDTQYF. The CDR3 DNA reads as TGTGCCTGGAGTGGTCTAGCGGGAGAAGAACTCACAGATACGCAGTATTTT.

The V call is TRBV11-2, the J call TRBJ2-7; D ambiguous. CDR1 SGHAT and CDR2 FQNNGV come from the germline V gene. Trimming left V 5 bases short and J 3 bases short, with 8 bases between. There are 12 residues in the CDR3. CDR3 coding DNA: TGTGCCAGCAGCCCGAGTTACTACGAGCAGTACTTC. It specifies CASSPSYYEQYF.

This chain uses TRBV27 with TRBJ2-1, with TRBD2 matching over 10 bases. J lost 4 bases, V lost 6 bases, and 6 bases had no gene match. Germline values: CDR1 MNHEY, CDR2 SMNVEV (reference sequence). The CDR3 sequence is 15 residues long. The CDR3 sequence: CASSTTSGAYNEQFF. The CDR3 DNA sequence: TGTGCCAGCAGCACCACTAGCGGGGCATACAATGAGCAGTTCTTC.

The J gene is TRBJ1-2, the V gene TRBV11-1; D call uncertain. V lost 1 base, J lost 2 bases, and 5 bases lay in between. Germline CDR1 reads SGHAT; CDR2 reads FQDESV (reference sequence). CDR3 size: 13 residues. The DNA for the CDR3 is TGTGCCAGCAGCTTAGTTGGGAACTATGGCTACACCTTC. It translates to CASSLVGNYGYTF.

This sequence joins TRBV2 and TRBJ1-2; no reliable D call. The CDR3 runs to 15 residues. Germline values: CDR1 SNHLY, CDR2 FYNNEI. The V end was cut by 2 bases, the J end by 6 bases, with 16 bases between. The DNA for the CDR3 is TGTGCCAGCAGTGAATACGCCAATGCCCCGGATGGCTACACCTTC. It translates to CASSEYANAPDGYTF.

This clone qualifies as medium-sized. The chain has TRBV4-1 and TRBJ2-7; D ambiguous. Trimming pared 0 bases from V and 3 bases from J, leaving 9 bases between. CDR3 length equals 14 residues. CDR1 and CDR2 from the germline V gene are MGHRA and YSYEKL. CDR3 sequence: CASSQDLQHYEQYF. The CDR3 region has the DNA TGCGCCAGCAGCCAAGATCTACAGCACTACGAGCAGTACTTC.

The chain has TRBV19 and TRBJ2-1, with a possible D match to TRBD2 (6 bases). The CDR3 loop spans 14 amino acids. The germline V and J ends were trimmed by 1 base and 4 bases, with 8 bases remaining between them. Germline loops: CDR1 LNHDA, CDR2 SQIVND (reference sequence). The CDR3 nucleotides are TGTGCCAGTAGTATAGGCGGGGATTACAATGAGCAGTTCTTC. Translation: CASSIGGDYNEQFF.

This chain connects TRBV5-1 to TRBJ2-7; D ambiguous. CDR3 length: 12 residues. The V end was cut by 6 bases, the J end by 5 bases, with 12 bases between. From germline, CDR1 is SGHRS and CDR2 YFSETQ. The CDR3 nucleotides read TGCGCCAGCAAATTGGACGCCGACGAGCAGTACTTC. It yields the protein CASKLDADEQYF.

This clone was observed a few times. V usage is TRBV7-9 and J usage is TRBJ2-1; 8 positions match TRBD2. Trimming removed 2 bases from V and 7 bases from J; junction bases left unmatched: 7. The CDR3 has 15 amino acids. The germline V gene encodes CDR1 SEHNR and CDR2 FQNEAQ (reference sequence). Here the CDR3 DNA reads TGTGCCAGCAGCTTACCGACTAGCGTGCTGAATGAGCAGTTCTTC. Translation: CASSLPTSVLNEQFF.

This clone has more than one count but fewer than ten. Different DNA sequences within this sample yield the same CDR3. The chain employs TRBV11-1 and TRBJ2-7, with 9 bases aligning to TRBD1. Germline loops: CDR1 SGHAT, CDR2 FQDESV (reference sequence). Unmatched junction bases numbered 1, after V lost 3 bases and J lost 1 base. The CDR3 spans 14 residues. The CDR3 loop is CASSFGTGSYEQYF. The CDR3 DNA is TGTGCCAGCAGCTTCGGGACAGGGTCCTACGAGCAGTACTTC.

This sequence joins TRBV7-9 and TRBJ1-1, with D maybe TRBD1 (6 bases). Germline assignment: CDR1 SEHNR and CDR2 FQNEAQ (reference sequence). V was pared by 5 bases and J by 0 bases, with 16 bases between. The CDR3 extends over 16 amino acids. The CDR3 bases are TGTGCCAGCAGCCCTAGCAGGGGTTTCATGAACACTGAAGCTTTCTTT. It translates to CASSPSRGFMNTEAFF. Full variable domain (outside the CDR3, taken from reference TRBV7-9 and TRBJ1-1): DTGVSQNPRHKITKRGQNVTFRCDPISEHNRLYWYRQTLGQGPEFLTYFQNEAQLEKSRLLSDRFSAERPKGSFSTLEIQRTEQGDSAMYLCASSPSRGFMNTEAFFGQGTRLTVV.

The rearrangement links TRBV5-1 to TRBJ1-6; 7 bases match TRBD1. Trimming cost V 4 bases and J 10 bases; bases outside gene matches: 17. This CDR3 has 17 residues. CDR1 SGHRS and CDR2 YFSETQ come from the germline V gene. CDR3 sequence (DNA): TGCGCCAGCAGCCGACCCGGGACAGAATCTTTTCCGTCACCCCTCCACTTT. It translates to CASSRPGTESFPSPLHF.

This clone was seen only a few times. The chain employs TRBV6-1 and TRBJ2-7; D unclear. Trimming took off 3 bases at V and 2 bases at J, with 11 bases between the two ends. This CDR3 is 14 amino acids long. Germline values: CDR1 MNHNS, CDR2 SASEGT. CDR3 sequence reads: CASSDSLSPYEQYF. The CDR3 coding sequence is TGTGCCAGCAGTGATAGCTTGTCTCCCTACGAGCAGTACTTC.

The CDR3 protein is CASSSDTGELFF. The CDR3 DNA follows: TGTGCCAGCAGTTCGGACACCGGGGAGCTGTTTTTT. This rearrangement joins TRBV27 to TRBJ2-2; no clear D gene. The CDR3 is made up of 12 amino acids. The germline V gene has CDR1 MNHEY and CDR2 SMNVEV (reference sequence). V dropped 4 bases and J dropped 3 bases, with 3 bases sitting between them.

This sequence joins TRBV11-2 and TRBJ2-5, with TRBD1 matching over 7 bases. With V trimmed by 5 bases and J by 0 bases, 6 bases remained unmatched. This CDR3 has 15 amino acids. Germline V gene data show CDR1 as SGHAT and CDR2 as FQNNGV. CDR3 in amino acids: CASSNRGSYQETQYF. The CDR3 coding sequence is TGTGCCAGCAGCAACAGGGGATCGTACCAAGAGACCCAGTACTTC.